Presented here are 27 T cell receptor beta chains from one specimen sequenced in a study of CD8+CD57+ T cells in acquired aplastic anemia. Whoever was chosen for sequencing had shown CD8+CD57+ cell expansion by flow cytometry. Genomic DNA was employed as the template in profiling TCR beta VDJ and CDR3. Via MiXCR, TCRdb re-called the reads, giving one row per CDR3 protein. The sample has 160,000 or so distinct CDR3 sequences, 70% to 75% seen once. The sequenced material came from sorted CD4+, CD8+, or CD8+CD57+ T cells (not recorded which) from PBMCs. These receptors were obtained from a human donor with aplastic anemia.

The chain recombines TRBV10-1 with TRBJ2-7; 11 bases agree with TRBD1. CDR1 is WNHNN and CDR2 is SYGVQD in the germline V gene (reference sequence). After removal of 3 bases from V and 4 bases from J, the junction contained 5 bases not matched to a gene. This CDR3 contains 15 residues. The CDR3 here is CASSDGGQGAYEQYF. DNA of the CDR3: TGCGCCAGCAGTGACGGAGGACAGGGGGCGTACGAGCAGTACTTC.

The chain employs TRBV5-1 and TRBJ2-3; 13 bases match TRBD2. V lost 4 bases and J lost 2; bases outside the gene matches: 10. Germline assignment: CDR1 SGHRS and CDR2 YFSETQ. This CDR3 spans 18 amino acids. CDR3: CASSGGLAGPSPTDTQYF. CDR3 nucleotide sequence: TGCGCCAGCAGCGGGGGACTAGCGGGGCCTTCCCCCACAGATACGCAGTATTTT.

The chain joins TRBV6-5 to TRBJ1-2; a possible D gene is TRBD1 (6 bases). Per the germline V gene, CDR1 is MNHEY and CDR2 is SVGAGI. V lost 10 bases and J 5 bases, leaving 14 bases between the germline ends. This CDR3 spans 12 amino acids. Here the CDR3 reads CAIGGRGYGYTF. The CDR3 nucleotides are TGTGCCATCGGGGGCAGGGGATATGGCTACACCTTC.

The CDR3 sequence is CASSIGGPGNTIYF. The CDR3 DNA reads TGTGCCAGTAGTATTGGGGGGCCTGGAAACACCATATATTTT. The rearrangement joins TRBV19 to TRBJ1-3; D might be TRBD1 (6 bases). This CDR3 region has 14 residues. The germline V gene has CDR1 LNHDA and CDR2 SQIVND (reference sequence). Trimming took 3 bases from V and 2 from J, leaving 8 bases between them. The variable domain in full, with the rest retrieved from reference TRBV19 and TRBJ1-3, is DGGITQSPKYLFRKEGQNVTLSCEQNLNHDAMYWYRQDPGQGLRLIYYSQIVNDFQKGDIAEGYSVSREKKESFPLTVTSAQKNPTAFYLCASSIGGPGNTIYFGEGSWLTVV.

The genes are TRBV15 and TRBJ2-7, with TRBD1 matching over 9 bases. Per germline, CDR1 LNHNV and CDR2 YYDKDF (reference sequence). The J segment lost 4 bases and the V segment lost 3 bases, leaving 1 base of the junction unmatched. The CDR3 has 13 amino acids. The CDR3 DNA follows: TGTGCCACCAGCAGGGACAGGGGATACGAGCAGTACTTC. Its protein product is CATSRDRGYEQYF.

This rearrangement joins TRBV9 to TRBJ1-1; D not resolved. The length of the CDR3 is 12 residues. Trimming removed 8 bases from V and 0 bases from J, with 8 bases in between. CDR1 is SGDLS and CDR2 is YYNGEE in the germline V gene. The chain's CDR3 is CASGLMNTEAFF. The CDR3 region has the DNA TGTGCCAGTGGGTTAATGAACACTGAAGCTTTCTTT.

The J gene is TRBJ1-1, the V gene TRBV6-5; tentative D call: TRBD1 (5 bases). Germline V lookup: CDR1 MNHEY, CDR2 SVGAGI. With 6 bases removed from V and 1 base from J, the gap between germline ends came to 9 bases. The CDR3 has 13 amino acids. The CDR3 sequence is CASRLTGNTEAFF. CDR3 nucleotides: TGTGCCAGCAGACTTACAGGGAACACTGAAGCTTTCTTT.

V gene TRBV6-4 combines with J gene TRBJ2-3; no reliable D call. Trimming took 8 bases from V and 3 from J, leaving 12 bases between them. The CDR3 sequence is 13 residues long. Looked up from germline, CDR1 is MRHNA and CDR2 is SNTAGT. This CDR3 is CASVEPSTDTQYF. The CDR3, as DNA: TGTGCCAGCGTGGAGCCCTCGACAGATACGCAGTATTTT.

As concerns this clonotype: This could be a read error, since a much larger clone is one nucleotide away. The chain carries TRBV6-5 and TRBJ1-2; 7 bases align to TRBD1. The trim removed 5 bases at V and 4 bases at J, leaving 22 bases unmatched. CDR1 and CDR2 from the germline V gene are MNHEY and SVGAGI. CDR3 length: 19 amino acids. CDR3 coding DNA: TGTGCCAGCAGTAGCGGGTTCGAGGACAGGACCCTACTCGGCTATGGCTACACCTTC. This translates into CASSSGFEDRTLLGYGYTF.

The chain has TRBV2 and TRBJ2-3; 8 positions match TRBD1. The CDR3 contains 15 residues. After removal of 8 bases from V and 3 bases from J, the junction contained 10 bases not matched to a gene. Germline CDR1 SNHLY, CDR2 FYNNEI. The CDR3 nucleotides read TGTGCCAGCCATATAGGACAGGGAGCTACAGATACGCAGTATTTT. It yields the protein CASHIGQGATDTQYF.

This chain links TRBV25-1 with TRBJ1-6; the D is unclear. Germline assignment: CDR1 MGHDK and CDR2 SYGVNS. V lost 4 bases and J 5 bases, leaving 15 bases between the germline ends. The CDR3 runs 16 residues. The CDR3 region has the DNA TGTGCCAGCAGTGGCATGTCCGCGGGCGATAATTCACCCCTCCACTTT. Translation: CASSGMSAGDNSPLHF.

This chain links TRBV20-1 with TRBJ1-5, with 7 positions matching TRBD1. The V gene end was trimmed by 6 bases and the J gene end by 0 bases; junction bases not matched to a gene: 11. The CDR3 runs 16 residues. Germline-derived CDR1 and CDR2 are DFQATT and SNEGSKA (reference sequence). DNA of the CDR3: TGCAGTGCAACCACAGGGACAGATTATAGCAATCAGCCCCAGCATTTT. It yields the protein CSATTGTDYSNQPQHF.

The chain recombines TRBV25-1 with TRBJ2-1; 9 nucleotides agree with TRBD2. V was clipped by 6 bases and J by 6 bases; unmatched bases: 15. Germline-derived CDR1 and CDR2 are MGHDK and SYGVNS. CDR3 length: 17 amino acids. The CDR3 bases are TGTGCCAGCAGCCAAGATATCCGAGCGGGAGGACGCAATGAGCAGTTCTTC. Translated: CASSQDIRAGGRNEQFF.

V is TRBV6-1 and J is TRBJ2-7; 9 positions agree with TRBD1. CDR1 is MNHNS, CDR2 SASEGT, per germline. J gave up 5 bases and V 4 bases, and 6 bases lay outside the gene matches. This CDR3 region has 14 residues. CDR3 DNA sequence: TGTGCCAGCAGTGGCCGGGACAGGGCTAACGAGCAGTACTTC. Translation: CASSGRDRANEQYF.

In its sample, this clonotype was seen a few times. In DNA form, the CDR3 reads TGCAGTGCTACCGGACAGGGGTACGAGCAGTACTTC. It encodes CSATGQGYEQYF. V is TRBV20-1 and J is TRBJ2-7, with 9 bases aligning to TRBD1. The CDR3 is made up of 12 amino acids. Germline loops: CDR1 DFQATT, CDR2 SNEGSKA (reference sequence). Losses at the gene ends were 4 bases for V and 4 bases for J; bases not matched to a gene: 2.

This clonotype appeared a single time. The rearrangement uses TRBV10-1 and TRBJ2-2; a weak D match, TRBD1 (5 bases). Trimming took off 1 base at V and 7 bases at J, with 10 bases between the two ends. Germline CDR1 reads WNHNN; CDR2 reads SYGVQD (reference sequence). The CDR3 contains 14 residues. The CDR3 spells CASSEFAGFGELFF. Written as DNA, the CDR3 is TGCGCCAGCAGTGAGTTCGCAGGGTTCGGGGAGCTGTTTTTT.

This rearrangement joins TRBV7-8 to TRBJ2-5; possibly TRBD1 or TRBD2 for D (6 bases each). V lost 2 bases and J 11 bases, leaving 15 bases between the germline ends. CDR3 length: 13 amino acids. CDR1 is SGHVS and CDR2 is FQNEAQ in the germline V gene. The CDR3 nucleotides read TGTGCCAGCAGCTTACTCCCTTGGGGGGCTCAGTACTTC. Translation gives CASSLLPWGAQYF.

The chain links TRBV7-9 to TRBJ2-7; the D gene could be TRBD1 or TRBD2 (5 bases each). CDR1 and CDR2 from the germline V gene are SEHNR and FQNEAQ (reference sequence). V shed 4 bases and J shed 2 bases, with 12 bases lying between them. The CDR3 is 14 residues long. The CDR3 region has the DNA TGTGCCAGCAGCTATGAGGGGATTACCTACGAGCAGTACTTC. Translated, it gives CASSYEGITYEQYF.

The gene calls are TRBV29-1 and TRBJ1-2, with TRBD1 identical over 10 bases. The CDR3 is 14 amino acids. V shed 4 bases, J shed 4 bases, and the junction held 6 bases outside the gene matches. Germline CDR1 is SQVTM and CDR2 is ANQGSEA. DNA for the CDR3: TGCAGCGTTGGACCGGGACAGGGGTTCTATGGCTACACCTTC. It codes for CSVGPGQGFYGYTF.

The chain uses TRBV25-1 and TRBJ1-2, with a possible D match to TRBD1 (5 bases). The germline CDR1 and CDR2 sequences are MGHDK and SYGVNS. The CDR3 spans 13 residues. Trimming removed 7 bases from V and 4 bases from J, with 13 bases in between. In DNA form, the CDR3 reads TGTGCCAGCACGAGAGGGGCGCCCTATGGCTACACCTTC. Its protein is CASTRGAPYGYTF.

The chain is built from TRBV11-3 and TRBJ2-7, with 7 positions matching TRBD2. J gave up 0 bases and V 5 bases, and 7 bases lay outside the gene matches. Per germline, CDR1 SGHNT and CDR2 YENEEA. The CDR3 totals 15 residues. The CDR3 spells CASSPIGGSSYEQYF. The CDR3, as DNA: TGTGCCAGCAGCCCCATCGGCGGGAGCTCCTACGAGCAGTACTTC.

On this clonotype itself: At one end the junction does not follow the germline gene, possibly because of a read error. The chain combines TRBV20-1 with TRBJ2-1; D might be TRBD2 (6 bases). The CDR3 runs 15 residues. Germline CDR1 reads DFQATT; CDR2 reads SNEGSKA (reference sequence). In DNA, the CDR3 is TGCAGTGCTCCCCGGACTGGCGGGGATTACAATGAGCAGCTCTTC. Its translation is CSAPRTGGDYNEQLF.

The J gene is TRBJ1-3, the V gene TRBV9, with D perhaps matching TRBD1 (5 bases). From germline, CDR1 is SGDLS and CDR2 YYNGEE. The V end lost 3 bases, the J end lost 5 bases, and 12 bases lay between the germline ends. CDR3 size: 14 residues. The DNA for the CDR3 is TGTGCCAGCAGCGGAGGGGACGTCCGAAACACCATATATTTT. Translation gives CASSGGDVRNTIYF.

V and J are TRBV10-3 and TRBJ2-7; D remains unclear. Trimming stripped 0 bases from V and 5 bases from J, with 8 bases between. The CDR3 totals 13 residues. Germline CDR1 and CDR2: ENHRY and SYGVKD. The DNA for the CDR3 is TGTGCCATCAGTGAGTCTCCTGGGCACGAGCAGTACTTC. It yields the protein CAISESPGHEQYF.

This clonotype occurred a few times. CDR3 loop: CASSLARTGGGETQYF. Here the CDR3 DNA reads TGTGCCAGCAGCTTAGCCCGGACAGGGGGCGGCGAGACCCAGTACTTC. The chain is built from TRBV7-9 and TRBJ2-5, with TRBD1 matching over 11 bases. Losses at the gene ends were 0 bases for V and 5 bases for J; bases not matched to a gene: 5. The CDR3 length is 16 residues. Looked up from germline, CDR1 is SEHNR and CDR2 is FQNEAQ (reference sequence).

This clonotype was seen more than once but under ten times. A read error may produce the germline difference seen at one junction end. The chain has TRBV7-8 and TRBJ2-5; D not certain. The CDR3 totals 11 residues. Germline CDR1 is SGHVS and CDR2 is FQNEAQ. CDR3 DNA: TGTGCTAGCAGCTTATCCGGGCGCCAGTACTTC. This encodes CASSLSGRQYF.

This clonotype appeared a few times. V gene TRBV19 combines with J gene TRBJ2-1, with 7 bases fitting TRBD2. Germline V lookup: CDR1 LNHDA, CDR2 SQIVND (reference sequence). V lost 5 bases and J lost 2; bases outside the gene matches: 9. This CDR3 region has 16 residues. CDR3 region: CASSPWTSGTYNEQFF. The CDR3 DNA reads TGTGCCAGTAGTCCTTGGACTAGTGGAACCTACAATGAGCAGTTCTTC.